This record looks at one T cell receptor beta chain sequence and its context. Antigen: not known. Study-level points and caveats: Whole repertoires were not studied in the larger cohort, only one V-J beta rearrangement.

V lost 2 bases to trimming and J lost 5 bases, with 16 bases between them. Germline lookup yields CDR1 ENHRY and CDR2 SYGVKD. This CDR3 spans 16 amino acids. The sorted Tregs were CD4+CD25+CD127-/low cells. Semi-nested PCR with Nested Universal Primer A followed constant-region reverse priming of full-length variable regions. MiXCR was run by TCRdb on the 5' RACE reads, yielding one entry per CDR3 protein. Of 8,000 to 10,000 distinct CDR3 sequences in the sample, roughly 51% were seen once. Sequencing used Tregs sorted from a lymph node. This receptor was obtained from a female donor with breast cancer. The chain links TRBV10-3 to TRBJ2-1, with D perhaps being TRBD1 or TRBD2 (7 bases each). Here the CDR3 DNA reads TGTGCCATCAGTGAGCCTTGGGCAGGGGGGGACAATGAGCAGTTCTTC. Protein sequence: CAISEPWAGGDNEQFF.